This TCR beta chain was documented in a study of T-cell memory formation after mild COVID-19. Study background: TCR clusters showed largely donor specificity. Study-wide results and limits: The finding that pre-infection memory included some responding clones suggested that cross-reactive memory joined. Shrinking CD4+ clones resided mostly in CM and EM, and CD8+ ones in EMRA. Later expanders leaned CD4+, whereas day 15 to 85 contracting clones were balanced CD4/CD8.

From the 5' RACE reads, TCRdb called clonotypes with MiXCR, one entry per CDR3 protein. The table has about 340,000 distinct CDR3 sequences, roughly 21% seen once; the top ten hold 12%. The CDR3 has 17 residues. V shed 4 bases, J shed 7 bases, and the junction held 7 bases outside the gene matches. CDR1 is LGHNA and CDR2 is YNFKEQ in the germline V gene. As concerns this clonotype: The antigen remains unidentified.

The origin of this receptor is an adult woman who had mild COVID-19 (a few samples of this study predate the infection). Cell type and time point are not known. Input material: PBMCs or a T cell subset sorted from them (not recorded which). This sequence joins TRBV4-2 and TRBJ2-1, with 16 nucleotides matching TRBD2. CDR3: CASSPGLAGGPGNEQFF. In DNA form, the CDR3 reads TGTGCCAGCAGCCCGGGACTAGCGGGAGGGCCTGGGAATGAGCAGTTCTTC.